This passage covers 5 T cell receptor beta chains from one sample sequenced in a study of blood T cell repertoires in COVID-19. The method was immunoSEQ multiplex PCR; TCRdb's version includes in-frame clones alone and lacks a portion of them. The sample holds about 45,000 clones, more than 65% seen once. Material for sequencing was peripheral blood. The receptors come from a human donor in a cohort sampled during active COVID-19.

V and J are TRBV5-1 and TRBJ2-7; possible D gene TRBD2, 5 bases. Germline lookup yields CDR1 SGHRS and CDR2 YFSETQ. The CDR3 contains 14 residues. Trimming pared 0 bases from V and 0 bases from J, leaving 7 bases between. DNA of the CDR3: TGCGCCAGCAGCTTGGACGGGAACTCCTACGAGCAGTACTTC. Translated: CASSLDGNSYEQYF.

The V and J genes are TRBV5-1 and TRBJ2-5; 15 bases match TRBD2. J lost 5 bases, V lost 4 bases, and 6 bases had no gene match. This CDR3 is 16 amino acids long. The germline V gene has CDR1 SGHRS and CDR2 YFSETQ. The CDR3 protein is CASSPRTSGRGETQYF. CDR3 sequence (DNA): TGCGCCAGCAGCCCCCGGACTAGCGGGAGGGGGGAGACCCAGTACTTC.

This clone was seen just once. The CDR3 sequence: CASSELAGEVGETQYF. Written as DNA, the CDR3 is TGTGCCAGCAGTGAACTAGCGGGAGAGGTCGGAGAGACCCAGTACTTC. The chain couples TRBV6-1 to TRBJ2-5, with 10 bases that match TRBD2. Germline CDR1 is MNHNS and CDR2 is SASEGT. CDR3 length: 16 residues. V gave up 2 bases and J gave up 4 bases; unmatched junction bases: 7.

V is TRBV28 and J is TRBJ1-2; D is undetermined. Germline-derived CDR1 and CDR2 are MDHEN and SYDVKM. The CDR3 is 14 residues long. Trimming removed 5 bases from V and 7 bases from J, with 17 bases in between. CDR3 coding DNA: TGTGCCAGCAGTCCCCGGCCCTCAGGTGGTGGCTACACCTTC. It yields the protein CASSPRPSGGGYTF.

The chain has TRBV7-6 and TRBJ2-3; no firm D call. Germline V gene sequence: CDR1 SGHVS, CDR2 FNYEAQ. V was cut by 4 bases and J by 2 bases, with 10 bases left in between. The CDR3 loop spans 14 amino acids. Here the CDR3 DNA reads TGTGCCAGCAGCTCACAGATTGACACAGATACGCAGTATTTT. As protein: CASSSQIDTDTQYF.